Listed below are T cell receptor beta chains from one sample, sequenced in a study of monozygotic twins with inflammatory bowel disease. TCRdb re-called the 5' RACE reads; every CDR3 protein appears as one record, without DNA. The sample table includes a few hundred thousand distinct CDR3 sequences. Sequenced input: blood. Receptors originate from a human donor with ulcerative colitis or Crohn's disease, or a healthy co-twin of an affected twin (not recorded which). CDR3s include the opening cysteine and the closing phenylalanine or tryptophan.

CDR3 protein,V gene,J gene
CASTDQTANEQFF,TRBV7-9,TRBJ2-1
CASSSGGVNKAFF,TRBV7-9,TRBJ1-1
CATRAGAGQETQYF,TRBV18,TRBJ2-5
CASSFSGVETQYF,TRBV7-7,TRBJ2-5
CASSSGSGRAKNIQYF,TRBV6-5,TRBJ2-4
CASSLGTGGGSYNSPLHF,TRBV11-2,TRBJ1-6
CASSDGLAGGFSEQFF,TRBV2,TRBJ2-1
CASSQVGTSSSYEQYF,TRBV4-2,TRBJ2-7
CASSELGGSGNTIYF,TRBV6-1,TRBJ1-3
CASKTEVATYNEQFF,TRBV28,TRBJ2-1